These 31 T cell receptor beta chains were sequenced from one sample in a study of beta chain features in type 1 diabetes. Every bit of the isolated RNA underwent reverse transcription, so sequencing read expressed TCRB transcripts. TCRdb's copy holds only in-frame clones and misses some; the assay was immunoSEQ multiplex PCR. The sample includes approximately 360,000 clones, about 12% of them seen just once. Points from the study as a whole: Among patients with Type 1 diabetes, TCRB CDR3s were moderately but significantly shorter in every one of the four CD4+ subsets.

These TCRs are of unknown antigen specificity. The sequenced material came from naive CD4+ T cells from blood. These receptors came from a woman between 18 and 29 years old with type 1 diabetes.

The V call is TRBV4-3, the J call TRBJ2-7; 9 nucleotides line up with TRBD1. V was clipped by 1 base and J by 6 bases; unmatched bases: 4. The CDR3 contains 14 residues. Germline CDR1 reads LGHNA; CDR2 reads YSLEER. The DNA for the CDR3 is TGCGCCAGCAGCCAAGTACAGGGGGCGGGCGAGCAGTACTTC. Residues: CASSQVQGAGEQYF.

This clone was picked up a small number of times. The chain employs TRBV30 and TRBJ2-7; perhaps TRBD1 as D (6 bases). Germline lookup yields CDR1 GTSNPN and CDR2 SVGIG (reference sequence). The V end lost 5 bases, the J end lost 2 bases, and 7 bases lay between the germline ends. CDR3 length: 11 amino acids. The CDR3 reads CAWGTTYEQYF. The CDR3 DNA sequence: TGTGCCTGGGGGACAACCTACGAGCAGTACTTC.

The chain joins TRBV4-1 to TRBJ2-3, with 7 bases lining up with TRBD2. Germline assignment: CDR1 MGHRA and CDR2 YSYEKL. The CDR3 spans 17 residues. With 2 bases clipped from V and 2 bases from J, the junction kept 10 bases outside the gene matches. As DNA, the CDR3 is TGCGCCAGCAGCCAAAACTTAGGAGCGGGATACACAGATACGCAGTATTTT. It specifies CASSQNLGAGYTDTQYF.

This sequence joins TRBV11-3 and TRBJ2-1, with 8 bases matching TRBD1. CDR3 length: 14 residues. CDR1 is SGHNT, CDR2 YENEEA, per germline. V lost 5 bases, J lost 8 bases, and 8 bases stayed unmatched. This chain's CDR3 is CASSPRTGFDEQFF. DNA for the CDR3: TGTGCCAGCAGCCCGCGGACAGGGTTCGATGAGCAGTTCTTC. Variable domain in full (rest from reference TRBV11-3 and TRBJ2-1): EAGVVQSPRYKIIEKKQPVAFWCNPISGHNTLYWYLQNLGQGPELLIRYENEEAVDDSQLPKDRFSAERLKGVDSTLKIQPAELGDSAVYLCASSPRTGFDEQFFGPGTRLTVL.

There are a few counts of this clone. Other DNA sequences within the sample encode an identical CDR3. The chain is built from TRBV14 and TRBJ2-3; tentative D call: TRBD2 (5 bases). The CDR3 has 13 amino acids. V lost 0 bases and J 6 bases, leaving 7 bases between the germline ends. Germline V gene lookup returns CDR1 SGHDN and CDR2 FVKESK. CDR3 amino acids: CASSQDRGDTQYF. The CDR3 bases are TGTGCCAGCAGCCAAGATCGAGGGGATACGCAGTATTTT.

This clone was observed a handful of times. The rearrangement links TRBV7-8 to TRBJ1-2, with no clear D. V lost 4 bases and J lost 8, with 20 bases in between. This CDR3 region has 15 residues. The germline V gene has CDR1 SGHVS and CDR2 FQNEAQ. The CDR3: CASSSYFFRGLGYTF. In DNA, the CDR3 is TGTGCCAGCAGCTCTTATTTTTTTCGAGGTTTAGGCTACACCTTC.

This clone has more than one count but fewer than ten. J is TRBJ1-6 and V is TRBV25-1; a weak D match, TRBD1 (6 bases). The ends were cut back, 2 bases at V and 8 bases at J, with 16 bases in the middle. Looked up from germline, CDR1 is MGHDK and CDR2 is SYGVNS. This CDR3 has 16 residues. The CDR3 DNA sequence: TGTGCCAGCAGTGAAATACCACAGGGTGGAGATTCACCCCTCCACTTT. Translated: CASSEIPQGGDSPLHF.

V usage is TRBV7-2 and J usage is TRBJ1-1; D unclear. Deletions cut 0 bases from V and 2 bases from J, with 7 bases between. Looked up from germline, CDR1 is SGHTA and CDR2 is FQGNSA. This CDR3 is 14 amino acids long. The CDR3: CASSLAGSNTEAFF. The CDR3 DNA is TGTGCCAGCAGCTTAGCGGGCAGTAACACTGAAGCTTTCTTT.

The V gene is TRBV7-9, the J gene TRBJ2-6; D gene unclear. Trimming left V 2 bases short and J 0 bases short, with 5 bases between. The CDR3 totals 15 residues. Germline V gene sequence: CDR1 SEHNR, CDR2 FQNEAQ (reference sequence). Here the CDR3 reads CASSLMASGANVLTF. The CDR3 nucleotides are TGTGCCAGCAGCTTAATGGCCTCTGGGGCCAACGTCCTGACTTTC.

The chain links TRBV27 to TRBJ2-5; maybe TRBD2 (6 bases). Looked up from germline, CDR1 is MNHEY and CDR2 is SMNVEV (reference sequence). Trimming stripped 4 bases from V and 2 bases from J, with 11 bases between. The CDR3 has 14 residues. CDR3: CASSYRGWQETQYF. For the CDR3, the DNA is TGTGCCAGCAGTTACCGGGGGTGGCAAGAGACCCAGTACTTC.

This clone was observed a few times. V and J are TRBV7-2 and TRBJ1-5; D unclear. The CDR3 is 14 amino acids. Per germline, CDR1 SGHTA and CDR2 FQGNSA. V gave up 5 bases and J gave up 3 bases, with 11 bases separating them. DNA for the CDR3: TGTGCCAGCAGCCCGGACGGGATCAATCAGCCCCAGCATTTT. It translates to CASSPDGINQPQHF.

Only a few counts were recorded for this clone. The chain combines TRBV30 with TRBJ2-7, with 7 bases aligning to TRBD2. Germline lookup yields CDR1 GTSNPN and CDR2 SVGIG (reference sequence). The CDR3 length is 13 residues. V lost 0 bases to trimming and J lost 2 bases; unmatched junction nucleotides: 1. The DNA of the CDR3 is TGTGCCTGGAGTGTTGCGGGAGCCTACGAGCAGTACTTC. It specifies CAWSVAGAYEQYF.

This clone was seen only a few times. The J gene is TRBJ1-2, the V gene TRBV27; 9 bases agree with TRBD1. The ends lost 2 bases at V and 6 bases at J; junction bases unmatched: 7. This CDR3 is built from 15 residues. CDR1 is MNHEY, CDR2 SMNVEV, per germline (reference sequence). CDR3 region: CASSLRDRARHGYTF. In DNA, the CDR3 is TGTGCCAGCAGTTTAAGGGACAGGGCCAGGCATGGCTACACCTTC.

The CDR3 bases are TGTGCCAGCGGGGTAGCGGGAGGGCCAGATACGCAGTATTTT. It yields the protein CASGVAGGPDTQYF. The J gene is TRBJ2-3, the V gene TRBV7-2, with 11 positions matching TRBD2. The CDR3 consists of 14 residues. V trimming: 8 bases; J trimming: 4 bases; junction bases outside the gene matches: 5. From germline, CDR1 is SGHTA and CDR2 FQGNSA.

This rearrangement joins TRBV4-2 to TRBJ2-7, with 14 nucleotides matching TRBD2. J lost 3 bases, V lost 5 bases, and 9 bases had no gene match. The CDR3 has 17 amino acids. In germline, CDR1 is LGHNA, CDR2 YNFKEQ. The CDR3 sequence: CASSSGTSGSVGYEQYF. The CDR3 region has the DNA TGTGCCAGCAGCTCGGGGACTAGCGGGAGTGTCGGCTACGAGCAGTACTTC.

The V gene is TRBV25-1, the J gene TRBJ1-6; the D is unclear. The CDR3 extends over 16 amino acids. CDR1 is MGHDK, CDR2 SYGVNS, per germline. Trimming took 3 bases from V and 9 from J, leaving 18 bases between them. The chain's CDR3 is CASSDSLRSGFSPLHF. As DNA, the CDR3 is TGTGCCAGCAGTGATTCTCTCCGATCCGGGTTTTCACCCCTCCACTTT.

This clone was seen a handful of times. The V call is TRBV6-5, the J call TRBJ2-7; D gene uncertain. Per germline, CDR1 MNHEY and CDR2 SVGAGI. Trimming left V 2 bases short and J 7 bases short, with 12 bases between. The CDR3 is 13 amino acids. The CDR3 bases are TGTGCCAGCAGTTACGGAAGGCAGAGGGAGCAGTACTTC. It specifies CASSYGRQREQYF.

The rearrangement links TRBV4-1 to TRBJ2-1; no clear D. Germline lookup yields CDR1 MGHRA and CDR2 YSYEKL. V was clipped by 1 base and J by 10 bases, with 8 bases between them. The length of the CDR3 is 12 residues. The CDR3 DNA reads as TGCGCCAGCAGCCAAGGCCCCGCGGAGCAGTTCTTC. Protein: CASSQGPAEQFF.

The chain recombines TRBV11-2 with TRBJ1-2; D ambiguous. The germline V and J ends were trimmed by 5 bases and 0 bases, with 16 bases remaining between them. Germline loops: CDR1 SGHAT, CDR2 FQNNGV. The CDR3 has 16 amino acids. In DNA, the CDR3 is TGTGCCAGCAGCCCTCGCTTCGGAGCCACTAACTATGGCTACACCTTC. Amino acids: CASSPRFGATNYGYTF.

With respect to this clone: Different DNA sequences within this sample yield the same CDR3. The chain employs TRBV29-1 and TRBJ1-4, with TRBD1 matching 9 bases. The CDR3 length is 13 residues. From germline, CDR1 is SQVTM and CDR2 ANQGSEA. Trimming took 4 bases from V and 5 from J; bases not matched to a gene: 2. CDR3 DNA: TGCAGCGTTGTGGGACAGGGCAATGAAAAACTGTTTTTT. It yields the protein CSVVGQGNEKLFF.

This clone was detected a few times. The rearrangement links TRBV30 to TRBJ2-1, with a tentative D call TRBD2 (6 bases). Germline V CDR1 and CDR2: GTSNPN, SVGIG (reference sequence). The CDR3 spans 16 residues. Trimming removed 2 bases at V and 0 bases at J, with 14 bases between. In DNA, the CDR3 is TGTGCCTGGAGTCTCCGGGGGAGGAGCTCCTACAATGAGCAGTTCTTC. Protein sequence: CAWSLRGRSSYNEQFF.

The genes are TRBV15 and TRBJ1-2, with D unresolved. This CDR3 region has 13 residues. The V gene's germline CDR1 is LNHNV and CDR2 YYDKDF (reference sequence). Between the trimmed V and J ends, which lost 1 base and 8 bases, there was a span of 11 bases. CDR3 coding DNA: TGTGCCACCAGCAGAGCGGTATCTCGCGGCTACACCTTC. It yields the protein CATSRAVSRGYTF.

V and J are TRBV28 and TRBJ2-3, with no clear D. Trimming pared 2 bases from V and 1 base from J, leaving 10 bases between. The CDR3 length is 15 residues. The germline gives CDR1 MDHEN, CDR2 SYDVKM. The CDR3 sequence: CASSLGTRGTDTQYF. As DNA, the CDR3 is TGTGCCAGCAGTTTAGGTACCCGCGGCACAGATACGCAGTATTTT.

The chain recombines TRBV2 with TRBJ1-4; D remains unclear. CDR1 is SNHLY, CDR2 FYNNEI, per germline. V was pared by 8 bases and J by 7 bases, with 11 bases between. This CDR3 region has 12 residues. The CDR3 coding sequence is TGTGCCAGCGGTTCGAGAGTTGAAAAACTGTTTTTT. Amino acids: CASGSRVEKLFF.

Only a few counts were recorded for this clone. The rearrangement links TRBV7-2 to TRBJ2-3, with D maybe TRBD2 (7 bases). Germline CDR1 and CDR2: SGHTA and FQGNSA. The CDR3 length is 14 residues. The V end lost 3 bases, the J end lost 5 bases, and 12 bases lay between the germline ends. The CDR3 DNA reads TGTGCCAGCAGCTTGGCGGGGGCCAAAGATACGCAGTATTTT. This sequence encodes CASSLAGAKDTQYF.

This chain uses TRBV28 with TRBJ1-1; no clear D. V lost 3 bases, J lost 10 bases, and 12 bases lay in between. This CDR3 has 12 residues. Looked up from germline, CDR1 is MDHEN and CDR2 is SYDVKM. Here the CDR3 DNA reads TGTGCCAGCAGTTTCGGTCCTATTACAGCTTTCTTT. It specifies CASSFGPITAFF.

This clone was counted a few times. The rearrangement uses TRBV7-9 and TRBJ2-5; unclear D gene. The CDR3 covers 14 residues. Germline V gene sequence: CDR1 SEHNR, CDR2 FQNEAQ (reference sequence). The V gene lost 2 bases and the J gene lost 2 bases, with 9 bases spanning the gap. Here the CDR3 DNA reads TGTGCCAGCAGCTTAATGCAGACTCAAGAGACCCAGTACTTC. It is translated as CASSLMQTQETQYF.

The chain combines TRBV29-1 with TRBJ1-2; 7 bases are shared with TRBD1. With V trimmed by 5 bases and J by 6 bases, 6 bases remained unmatched. This CDR3 is built from 12 residues. From germline, CDR1 is SQVTM and CDR2 ANQGSEA. The CDR3 nucleotides are TGCAGCGTTAGGGGGCAGGGGAATGGCTACACCTTC. The encoded protein is CSVRGQGNGYTF. The complete variable domain, with remaining parts taken from reference TRBV29-1 and TRBJ1-2, reads SAVISQKPSRDICQRGTSLTIQCQVDSQVTMMFWYRQQPGQSLTLIATANQGSEATYESGFVIDKFPISRPNLTFSTLTVSNMSPEDSSIYLCSVRGQGNGYTFGSGTRLTVV.

This clone has more than one count but fewer than ten. V and J are TRBV7-2 and TRBJ2-7; 9 positions match TRBD1. Trimming cost V 4 bases and J 3 bases; bases outside gene matches: 4. Looked up from germline, CDR1 is SGHTA and CDR2 is FQGNSA. The CDR3 covers 14 residues. The CDR3 spells CASSSTTGGYEQYF. CDR3 DNA sequence: TGTGCCAGCAGCTCCACGACAGGGGGCTACGAGCAGTACTTC.

This clone was picked up a small number of times. V and J are TRBV28 and TRBJ2-7; D unclear. V gave up 6 bases and J gave up 7 bases, with 10 bases separating them. This CDR3 region has 11 residues. Germline values: CDR1 MDHEN, CDR2 SYDVKM. CDR3 in amino acids: CASSLVREQYF. For the CDR3, the DNA is TGTGCCAGCAGCCTCGTTCGGGAGCAGTACTTC.

J is TRBJ1-1 and V is TRBV11-2; no definite D call. Germline CDR1 is SGHAT and CDR2 is FQNNGV. The CDR3 is 14 residues long. V shed 0 bases and J shed 3 bases, with 8 bases lying between them. This CDR3 is CASSLDRVYTEAFF. The CDR3 coding sequence is TGTGCCAGCAGCTTAGATCGGGTTTACACTGAAGCTTTCTTT.